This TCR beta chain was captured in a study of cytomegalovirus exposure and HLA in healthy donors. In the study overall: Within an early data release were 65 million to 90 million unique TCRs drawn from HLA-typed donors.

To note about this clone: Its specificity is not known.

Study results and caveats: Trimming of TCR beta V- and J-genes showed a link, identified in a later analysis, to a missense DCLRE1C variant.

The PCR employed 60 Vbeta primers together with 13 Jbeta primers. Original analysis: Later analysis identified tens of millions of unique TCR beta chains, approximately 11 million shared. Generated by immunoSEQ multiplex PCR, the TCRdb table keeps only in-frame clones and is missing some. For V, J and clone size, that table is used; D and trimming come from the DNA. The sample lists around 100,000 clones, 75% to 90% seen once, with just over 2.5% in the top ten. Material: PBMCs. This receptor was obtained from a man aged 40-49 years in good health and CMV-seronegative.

As DNA, the CDR3 is TGTGCCTGGAGTCTACTTACCGGTATGGAGACCCAGTACTTC. Its translation is CAWSLLTGMETQYF. The gene calls are TRBV30 and TRBJ2-5; D uncertain. The CDR3 has 14 residues. Germline loops: CDR1 GTSNPN, CDR2 SVGIG (reference sequence). V was clipped by 2 bases and J by 5 bases, with 15 bases between them.